These T cell receptor beta chains were read from a single sample in a study of T cells in Graves' hyperthyroidism and ophthalmopathy. MiXCR was run by TCRdb on the multiplex PCR reads, yielding one entry per CDR3 protein. The profile shows around 500,000 distinct CDR3 sequences, around 13% of them singletons. Material: blood. Receptor source: a woman between 40 and 55 years old with Graves' hyperthyroidism. CDR3s include the opening cysteine and the closing phenylalanine or tryptophan. The order of the fields is J gene, V gene, CDR3 protein.

>TRBJ2-3|TRBV7-3
CASSLHTGDTQYF
>TRBJ1-2|TRBV7-2
CASSPGQAGGYGYTF
>TRBJ2-3|TRBV28
CALGSGTDSDTQYF
>TRBJ2-7|TRBV27
CASRSAGGIYEQYF
>TRBJ2-7|TRBV28
CASSPGPSNEQYF
>TRBJ2-7|TRBV19
CASSMNYLSSYEQYF
>TRBJ1-2|TRBV5-1
CASSLTTGDYGYTF
>TRBJ2-1|TRBV9
CASSATSGTSSYNEQFF
>TRBJ1-3|TRBV10-3
CAISDLGGNTIYF
>TRBJ2-3|TRBV5-8
CASSLEGEGHIDTQYF
>TRBJ2-3|TRBV11-1
CASSLSPARDTQYF